The 9 T cell receptor beta chains listed next were all sequenced from one sample in a study of blood T cell repertoires in COVID-19. Only in-frame clones appear in the TCRdb table, and some are missing; sequencing was by immunoSEQ multiplex PCR. The table lists 120,000 or so clones, over 65% of them singletons. Sequencing input: peripheral blood. These receptors all stem from a woman aged 80 or older with acute or convalescent COVID-19.

The chain is built from TRBV2 and TRBJ2-7, with D possibly being TRBD1 (6 bases). Trimming cost V 7 bases and J 4 bases, with 23 bases left between them. CDR1 is SNHLY, CDR2 FYNNEI, per germline. This CDR3 has 16 residues. The CDR3 coding sequence is TGTGCCAGCATCTCCACCCCCGGGCAGGGGAATTACGAGCAGTACTTC. This encodes CASISTPGQGNYEQYF.

The rearrangement joins TRBV6-5 to TRBJ1-2, with D possibly TRBD1 on 5 matching bases. The CDR3 contains 13 residues. The germline V gene has CDR1 MNHEY and CDR2 SVGAGI. Trimming removed 6 bases from V and 7 bases from J, with 15 bases in between. The CDR3 loop is CASRSGGGFGYTF. For the CDR3, the DNA is TGTGCCAGCAGGTCTGGGGGGGGGTTTGGCTACACCTTC.

The chain joins TRBV5-1 to TRBJ2-7; 8 bases line up with TRBD1. V dropped 0 bases and J dropped 4; count of bases not matched to a gene: 12. The germline V gene encodes CDR1 SGHRS and CDR2 YFSETQ. The CDR3 loop spans 17 amino acids. The CDR3 sequence: CASSLASVSRTGYEQYF. For the CDR3, the DNA is TGCGCCAGCAGCTTGGCCTCGGTTTCTAGGACAGGGTACGAGCAGTACTTC.

The rearrangement links TRBV7-2 to TRBJ2-1; 11 bases are shared with TRBD1. The V gene's germline CDR1 is SGHTA and CDR2 FQGNSA. The CDR3 length is 14 residues. With V trimmed by 5 bases and J by 7 bases, 4 bases remained unmatched. The CDR3 region is CASSPGQGVNEQFF. In DNA form, the CDR3 reads TGTGCCAGCAGCCCGGGACAGGGGGTAAATGAGCAGTTCTTC. The whole variable domain, remainder taken from reference TRBV7-2 and TRBJ2-1, is GAGVSQSPSNKVTEKGKDVELRCDPISGHTALYWYRQSLGQGLEFLIYFQGNSAPDKSGLPSDRFSAERTGGSVSTLTIQRTQQEDSAVYLCASSPGQGVNEQFFGPGTRLTVL.

The rearrangement links TRBV5-1 to TRBJ2-7, with a possible D match to TRBD2 (5 bases). The V gene lost 1 base and the J gene lost 2 bases, with 13 bases spanning the gap. Germline-derived CDR1 and CDR2 are SGHRS and YFSETQ. CDR3 length equals 15 residues. The CDR3 DNA follows: TGCGCCAGCAGCTTGCGAGGGAGAAGTCCCTACGAGCAGTACTTC. Its translation: CASSLRGRSPYEQYF.

The V and J genes are TRBV11-2 and TRBJ2-3, with TRBD2 identical over 11 bases. The CDR3 consists of 19 residues. From germline, CDR1 is SGHAT and CDR2 FQNNGV. The junction had 13 bases not matched to a gene; V was cut back by 5 bases and J by 0 bases. The CDR3 spells CASSRVYTWTSGSTDTQYF. CDR3 in DNA: TGTGCCAGCAGCCGCGTCTATACCTGGACTAGCGGGAGCACAGATACGCAGTATTTT.

Many counts were recorded for this clone. The chain combines TRBV6-5 with TRBJ1-5; perhaps TRBD1 as D (5 bases). The CDR3 totals 13 residues. In germline, CDR1 is MNHEY, CDR2 SVGAGI. With 4 bases removed from V and 6 bases from J, the gap between germline ends came to 10 bases. Here the CDR3 reads CASSLGRGQPQHF. The CDR3 bases are TGTGCCAGCAGTTTGGGGCGAGGTCAGCCCCAGCATTTT.

The CDR3 region has the DNA TGCGCCAGCAGCCAAGGGTCGGGGAACTACAATGAGCAGTTCTTC. Encoded protein: CASSQGSGNYNEQFF. The gene calls are TRBV4-3 and TRBJ2-1; a possible D gene is TRBD2 (5 bases). Trimming pared 1 base from V and 3 bases from J, leaving 10 bases between. Germline V gives CDR1 LGHNA, CDR2 YSLEER. This CDR3 has 15 amino acids.

This sequence joins TRBV4-2 and TRBJ2-7, with 11 bases identical to TRBD2. The ends lost 0 bases at V and 3 bases at J; junction bases unmatched: 10. This CDR3 region has 18 residues. CDR1 is LGHNA, CDR2 YNFKEQ, per germline. CDR3 in amino acids: CASSQDFPGLAAFYEQYF. In nucleotides, the CDR3 is TGTGCCAGCAGCCAAGATTTCCCGGGACTAGCGGCATTCTACGAGCAGTACTTC.